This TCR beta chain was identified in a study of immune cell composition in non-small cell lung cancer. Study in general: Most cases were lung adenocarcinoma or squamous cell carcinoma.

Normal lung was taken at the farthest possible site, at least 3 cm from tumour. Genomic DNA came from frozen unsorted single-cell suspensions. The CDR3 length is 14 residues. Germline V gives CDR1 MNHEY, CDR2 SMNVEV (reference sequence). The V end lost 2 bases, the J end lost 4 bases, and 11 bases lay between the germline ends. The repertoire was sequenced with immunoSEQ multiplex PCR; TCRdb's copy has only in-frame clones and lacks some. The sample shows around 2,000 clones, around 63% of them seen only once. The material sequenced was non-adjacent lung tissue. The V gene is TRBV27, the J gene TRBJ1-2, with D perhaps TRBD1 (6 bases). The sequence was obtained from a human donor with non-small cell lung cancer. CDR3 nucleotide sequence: TGTGCCAGCAGTTTAGACAGGAAAGCCTATGGCTACACCTTC. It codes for CASSLDRKAYGYTF.